A selection of T cell receptor beta chains follows, all from one sample in a study of CD4+ T cells in melanoma. Only in-frame clones appear in the TCRdb table, and some are missing; sequencing was by immunoSEQ multiplex PCR. The table lists 15,000 to 20,000 clones, more than 65% of them singletons. Sequencing used cells from a culture (not recorded whether cultured in vitro). The source is a human donor with melanoma. Both conserved end residues are part of each CDR3. A D gene is named only where the DNA matches it firmly.

j_call v_call d_call cdr3_aa
TRBJ2-4 TRBV10-1 NA CASSDGFDIQYF
TRBJ1-4 TRBV6-6 TRBD1 CASSYTGTGALKLFF
TRBJ1-5 TRBV6-1 NA CASSVNRHQPQHF
TRBJ1-2 TRBV7-9 NA CASSPDKNYGYTF
TRBJ1-1 TRBV5-1 NA CASSLVLRTQMNTEAFF
TRBJ1-1 TRBV12-5 NA CASGRQVGTEAFF
TRBJ2-3 TRBV7-2 NA CASSLSRGGYTDTQYF
TRBJ1-1 TRBV5-6 TRBD1 CASSLYVTGALIFF
TRBJ1-1 TRBV30 NA CAWSVQWGRANTEAFF
TRBJ2-5 TRBV5-1 NA CASSSGAAETQYF
TRBJ1-1 TRBV2 NA CASSRGAFGEAFF
TRBJ1-3 TRBV19 TRBD1 CASSIRGVPGNTIYF
TRBJ1-6 TRBV28 NA CASRFPGRASPLHF
TRBJ1-1 TRBV18 TRBD1 CASSPDRVNTEAFF
TRBJ2-5 TRBV7-2 NA CASSSQSGYQETQYF
TRBJ2-3 TRBV7-3 NA CASSLQDGDTQYF
TRBJ1-5 TRBV19 NA CASSIFGRGNQPQHF
TRBJ2-2 TRBV11-3 NA CASSKTTGELFF
TRBJ2-4 TRBV6-5 TRBD2 CATSGGGAKNIQYF
TRBJ2-1 TRBV5-4 NA CASSLTNSDEQFF
TRBJ1-2 TRBV6-5 NA CASSYQGDYGYTF
TRBJ2-5 TRBV7-9 TRBD2 CASTYSGAGKTQYF
TRBJ2-6 TRBV18 NA CASSTRSTGANVLTF
TRBJ2-7 TRBV20-1 TRBD1 CSAKQGYEQYF
TRBJ2-1 TRBV6-1 NA CASGAADYRIEQFF
TRBJ1-6 TRBV11-2 NA CASSLGEGSPPLHF
TRBJ1-1 TRBV18 NA CASSREQTGSAFF
TRBJ1-6 TRBV28 NA CASSLDFNSPLHF
TRBJ2-2 TRBV4-1 NA CASSHHGMNTGELFF
TRBJ2-1 TRBV10-3 NA CAISGGPYSYNEQFF
TRBJ2-7 TRBV7-2 NA CASSLTGNYEQYF
TRBJ1-2 TRBV6-6 TRBD1 CASIDRDQHYGYTF
TRBJ2-5 TRBV4-1 NA CASSLGAGVRETQYF
TRBJ1-3 TRBV18 NA CASSSDRSSGNTIYF
TRBJ1-5 TRBV7-6 NA CASSLGPGSTQPQHF
TRBJ2-6 TRBV6-1 TRBD1 CASSVRTGGNSGANVLTF
TRBJ1-5 TRBV30 TRBD1 CAWTMGQGSNQPQHF
TRBJ1-1 TRBV5-1 NA CASSLTRNTEAFF
TRBJ2-6 TRBV11-2 NA CASSRLGDTSGANVLTF
TRBJ1-1 TRBV6-5 TRBD1 CASSLSGTGVGTEAFF
TRBJ2-3 TRBV5-1 NA CASPDDDTQYF
TRBJ1-4 TRBV18 NA CASSSGRLTMELFF
TRBJ2-3 TRBV10-1 TRBD1 CASSENRGRWDTQYF
TRBJ2-3 TRBV7-8 TRBD2 CASSPGYRTSYKGTQYF
TRBJ2-1 TRBV19 TRBD1 CASGTGVYNEQFF
TRBJ1-1 TRBV5-1 NA CASSLSVLDTEAFF
TRBJ1-6 TRBV5-4 NA CASSLRGYNSPLHF